This TCR beta chain derives from a study of blood T cell repertoires in COVID-19. Study-wide background: Samples came from the United States, Italy and Spain, spanning acute and convalescent COVID-19. PBMCs, B-cell-depleted T cells, or T cells were the source of the cDNA or gDNA that made up the material.

Methods used by the authors: From reference gene primer amplification, estimates of nucleated cell counts were derived. The repertoire was sequenced with immunoSEQ multiplex PCR; TCRdb's copy has only in-frame clones and lacks some. D and trimming come from the DNA, and the V and J calls and clone size come from that table. This table holds some 75,000 clones, 85% to 90% found once. There are 16 residues in the CDR3. Germline-derived CDR1 and CDR2 are MNHEY and SMNVEV (reference sequence). The junction had 8 bases not matched to a gene; V was cut back by 4 bases and J by 3 bases. The rearrangement links TRBV27 to TRBJ2-1, with 8 bases fitting TRBD2. This clonotype was obtained from a man in his 60s with acute or convalescent COVID-19. The sample was peripheral blood. Here the CDR3 DNA reads TGTGCCAGCAGTTCCCCCCTAGCGGGCATCTACAATGAGCAGTTCTTC. Amino acids: CASSSPLAGIYNEQFF.